Given below is one T cell receptor (beta chain) in context. The data were obtained in a study of blood T cell repertoires in COVID-19. In the study overall: Material from acute and convalescent COVID-19 was sourced from the United States, Italy and Spain.

Libraries were prepared by immunoSEQ multiplex PCR; TCRdb keeps only in-frame clonotypes and omits some of them. Of just over 300,000 clones in the sample, 70% to 90% are singletons; the top ten hold roughly 2.2%. Cohorts were assigned according to the clinical history that participants reported. V was pared by 3 bases and J by 5 bases, with 0 bases of the junction left unmatched. CDR3 size: 13 residues. Input material: PBMCs or T cells enriched from blood (not recorded which). The rearrangement uses TRBV12-3 or TRBV12-4 and TRBJ1-5; 8 nucleotides agree with TRBD1. The receptor was derived from a man aged 25-45 years who had recovered from COVID-19. DNA for the CDR3: TGTGCCAGCAGTTTCAGGGGGCATCAGCCCCAGCATTTT. This codes for CASSFRGHQPQHF.